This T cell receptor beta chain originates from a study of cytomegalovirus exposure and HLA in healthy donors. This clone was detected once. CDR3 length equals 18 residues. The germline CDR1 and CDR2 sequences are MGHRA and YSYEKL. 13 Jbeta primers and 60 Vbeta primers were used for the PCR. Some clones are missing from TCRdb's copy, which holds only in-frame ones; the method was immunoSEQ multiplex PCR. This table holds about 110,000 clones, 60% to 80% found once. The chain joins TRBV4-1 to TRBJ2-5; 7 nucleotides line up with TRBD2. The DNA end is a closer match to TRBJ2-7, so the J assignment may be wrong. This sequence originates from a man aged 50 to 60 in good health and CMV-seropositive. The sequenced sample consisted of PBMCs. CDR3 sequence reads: CASSRPSTSAAASYEQYF. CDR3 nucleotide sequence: TGCGCCAGCAGCCGCCCTTCAACTAGCGCGGCTGCCTCCTACGAGCAGTACTTC.